This section outlines one T cell receptor (beta chain) sequence together with its context. Method: immunoSEQ multiplex PCR; TCRdb's copy keeps in-frame clones and lacks some. The sample lists just under 85,000 clones, approximately 83% seen once, with around 29% in the top ten. This sample was taken from a study of blood T cell repertoires in COVID-19. At the level of the study: Collection of acute and convalescent COVID-19 samples took place in the United States, Italy and Spain.

Germline-derived CDR1 and CDR2 are MNHNS and SASEGT. The CDR3 consists of 14 residues. V lost 2 bases, J lost 7 bases, and 14 bases lay in between. The clonotype originates from a woman aged 80 or over with acute or convalescent COVID-19. Sequencing was done on a sample of peripheral blood. The rearrangement uses TRBV6-1 and TRBJ2-5; no clear D. The CDR3 is CASSERLADWTQYF. CDR3 bases: TGTGCCAGCAGTGAACGGTTAGCTGATTGGACCCAGTACTTC.